This TCR beta chain was identified during a study of cytomegalovirus exposure and HLA in healthy donors. Study results and limitations: Published work reported that the classifier diagnosed cytomegalovirus status with high specificity and sensitivity.

Note on this clone: What it recognizes is unknown.

The CDR3 length is 14 residues. V dropped 6 bases and J dropped 5; count of bases not matched to a gene: 9. Germline V lookup: CDR1 SNHLY, CDR2 FYNNEI. This PCR relied on a set of 60 Vbeta primers and 13 Jbeta primers. This table comes from immunoSEQ multiplex PCR, and its TCRdb copy is limited to in-frame clones, with some not included. The sample has some 31,000 clones; the top ten hold more than 3%. Samples came from healthy bone marrow donors. This TCR was sampled from a woman aged 40 to 50 in good health and CMV-seropositive. The source material was PBMCs. This chain connects TRBV2 to TRBJ2-7; 8 bases agree with TRBD1. The CDR3 loop reads CASRGTGTGDEQYF. The CDR3 nucleotides are TGTGCCAGCAGGGGCACCGGGACAGGCGACGAGCAGTACTTC.